Listed below are T cell receptor beta chains from one sample, sequenced in a study of blood T cell repertoires in COVID-19. Method: immunoSEQ multiplex PCR; TCRdb's copy keeps in-frame clones and lacks some. Of 190,000 or so clones listed, 85% were seen once; the top ten hold about 19%. The sequencing input was PBMCs or T cells enriched from blood (not recorded which). The receptors were gathered from a man aged 40-50 years who had recovered from COVID-19. Both conserved end residues are part of each CDR3. A D gene is named only where the DNA matches it firmly. The size of a clone is reported for some rows only, either as once, few or many, or as a class for expanded clones.

j_call | v_call | clone_size | d_call | cdr3_aa | cdr3_nt
TRBJ2-4 | TRBV10-3 | NA | NA | CAISEYWLGETKNIQYF | TGTGCCATCAGTGAGTACTGGTTAGGAGAGACCAAAAACATTCAGTACTTC
TRBJ2-2 | TRBV7-9 | NA | NA | CASSGQGGRPGELFF | TGTGCCAGCAGCGGACAGGGAGGGCGGCCCGGGGAGCTGTTTTTT
TRBJ2-7 | TRBV7-6 | NA | TRBD1 | CASSLMQGVSYEQYF | TGTGCCAGCAGCTTAATGCAGGGGGTCTCCTACGAGCAGTACTTC
TRBJ2-1 | TRBV19 | NA | TRBD2 | CASNGLASGTSYNEQFF | TGTGCCAGTAACGGTCTTGCAAGCGGGACTTCCTACAATGAGCAGTTCTTC
TRBJ1-1 | TRBV19 | NA | TRBD1 | CASSARQGPGTEAFF | TGTGCCAGTAGTGCTCGACAGGGTCCGGGTACTGAAGCTTTCTTT
TRBJ1-5 | TRBV19 | few | NA | CASSSRGGNQPQHF | TGTGCCAGTAGTAGCAGGGGAGGCAATCAGCCCCAGCATTTT
TRBJ1-2 | TRBV18 | once | NA | CASSPTGGINYGYTF | TGTGCCAGCTCGCCCACCGGGGGGATCAACTATGGCTACACCTTC
TRBJ2-1 | TRBV14 | NA | NA | CASSQWDTPLGEQFF | TGTGCCAGCAGCCAATGGGACACTCCGCTGGGAGAGCAGTTCTTC
TRBJ2-1 | TRBV19 | NA | TRBD1 | CASSIGQGAFNEQFF | TGTGCCAGTAGTATAGGGCAGGGGGCGTTCAATGAGCAGTTCTTC
TRBJ2-4 | TRBV19 | NA | TRBD1 | CASSLPGQKNIQYF | TGTGCCAGTAGTCTCCCGGGACAGAAAAACATTCAGTACTTC
TRBJ2-3 | TRBV27 | NA | NA | CASREYGGGDTDTQYF | TGTGCCAGCAGGGAGTATGGGGGAGGCGACACCGATACGCAGTATTTT
TRBJ2-1 | TRBV19 | NA | TRBD1 | CASSFGRTGSSYNEQFF | TGTGCCAGTAGTTTTGGACGGACAGGGAGCTCCTACAATGAGCAGTTCTTC
TRBJ2-3 | TRBV7-9 | NA | NA | CASSFSGGADTQYF | TGTGCCAGCAGTTTTAGCGGTGGCGCAGATACGCAGTATTTT
TRBJ2-1 | TRBV3-1/TRBV3-2 | NA | NA | CASSQDFAGQYNEQFF | TGTGCCAGCAGCCAAGATTTCGCCGGACAGTACAATGAGCAGTTCTTC
TRBJ1-5 | TRBV5-8 | NA | NA | CASSLNRWNQPQHF | TGTGCCAGCAGCTTGAACAGGTGGAATCAGCCCCAGCATTTT
TRBJ2-7 | TRBV4-1 | NA | NA | CASSQAGAVYPYEQYF | TGCGCCAGCAGCCAAGCTGGGGCGGTATATCCCTACGAGCAGTACTTC
TRBJ2-1 | TRBV27 | NA | NA | CASSVSDSYNEQFF | TGTGCCAGCAGTGTTTCAGACAGTTACAATGAGCAGTTCTTC
TRBJ1-4 | TRBV7-9 | NA | NA | CASGRGVTLFF | TGTGCCAGCGGTAGAGGAGTAACGCTGTTTTTT
TRBJ2-7 | TRBV19 | NA | NA | CASSPKQGSYEQYF | TGTGCCAGTAGTCCAAAACAGGGCTCCTACGAGCAGTACTTC
TRBJ2-5 | TRBV10-3 | NA | TRBD1 | CAISEGTGGETQYF | TGTGCCATCAGTGAGGGGACAGGGGGCGAGACCCAGTACTTC
TRBJ2-7 | TRBV29-1 | few | NA | CSVELAYEQYF | TGCAGCGTTGAATTAGCTTACGAGCAGTACTTC
TRBJ2-3 | TRBV11-2 | NA | TRBD2 | CASSELGLAGLSPTDTQYF | TGTGCCAGCAGCGAACTGGGACTAGCGGGACTGAGCCCCACAGATACGCAGTATTTT
TRBJ1-1 | TRBV4-2 | once | TRBD1 | CASSLNVDRGLGEAFF | TGTGCCAGCAGCCTAAACGTGGACAGGGGGTTGGGTGAAGCTTTCTTT
TRBJ2-7 | TRBV29-1 | NA | TRBD2 | CSVLLAANYEQYF | TGCAGCGTTCTCCTAGCGGCCAACTACGAGCAGTACTTC
TRBJ2-1 | TRBV9 | NA | TRBD2 | CASSLTSVALNEQFF | TGTGCCAGCAGCCTGACTAGCGTGGCTTTGAATGAGCAGTTCTTC
TRBJ1-5 | TRBV7-6 | NA | NA | CASSPQDNSNQPQHF | TGTGCCAGCAGCCCACAGGATAATAGCAATCAGCCCCAGCATTTT
TRBJ1-2 | TRBV3-1/TRBV3-2 | NA | TRBD1 | CASSRDRGYGYTF | TGTGCCAGCAGTCGGGACAGGGGCTATGGCTACACCTTC
TRBJ2-1 | TRBV7-2 | NA | NA | CASSSPGGGGRVTNEQFF | TGTGCCAGCAGCTCCCCGGGCGGAGGTGGGCGCGTTACCAATGAGCAGTTCTTC
TRBJ2-3 | TRBV28 | NA | NA | CATAGWAPTDTQYF | TGTGCCACCGCGGGTTGGGCCCCCACAGATACGCAGTATTTT
TRBJ1-5 | TRBV15 | NA | NA | CATLQDPYSNQPQHF | TGTGCCACCTTACAGGATCCCTATAGCAATCAGCCCCAGCATTTT
TRBJ2-3 | TRBV3-1/TRBV3-2 | NA | NA | CASSRRGSGADTQYF | TGTGCCAGCTCACGTCGGGGGTCAGGCGCAGATACGCAGTATTTT
TRBJ1-4 | TRBV6-6 | NA | TRBD1 | CASSSFGQGAGEKLFF | TGTGCCAGCAGTTCCTTCGGACAGGGGGCAGGGGAAAAACTGTTTTTT
TRBJ2-7 | TRBV3-1/TRBV3-2 | NA | TRBD2 | CASSPGLAGPSYEQYF | TGTGCCAGCAGTCCCGGACTAGCGGGACCATCCTACGAGCAGTACTTC
TRBJ2-3 | TRBV11-2 | NA | TRBD2 | CASSNRGRENTQYF | TGTGCCAGCAGTAATCGCGGGAGGGAAAATACGCAGTATTTT
TRBJ1-2 | TRBV5-1 | NA | TRBD1 | CASSPGGTAYDYTF | TGCGCCAGCAGCCCCGGCGGGACAGCATATGACTACACCTTC
TRBJ2-7 | TRBV2 | NA | NA | CASSGSGATSFYEQYF | TGTGCCAGCAGCGGGTCAGGGGCGACTTCCTTCTACGAGCAGTACTTC
TRBJ1-1 | TRBV21-1 | NA | NA | CASSKNSRGTDYTEAFF | TGTGCCAGCAGCAAGAACAGCCGTGGGACAGACTACACTGAAGCTTTCTTT
TRBJ1-3 | TRBV7-2 | NA | NA | CASSTQGSGNTIYF | TGTGCCAGCAGCACACAGGGATCTGGAAACACCATATATTTT
TRBJ2-3 | TRBV5-1 | NA | TRBD2 | CASSPGWGRARRTDTQYF | TGCGCCAGCAGCCCCGGTTGGGGGAGGGCCCGGCGCACAGATACGCAGTATTTT
TRBJ2-7 | TRBV10-2 | NA | TRBD1 | CASRTGLNEQYF | TGCGCCAGCAGGACAGGGCTAAACGAGCAGTACTTC
TRBJ2-2 | TRBV12-3/TRBV12-4 | NA | NA | CASSPVTGELFF | TGTGCCAGCAGCCCCGTGACCGGGGAGCTGTTTTTT
TRBJ1-4 | TRBV19 | NA | NA | CASSPSRGTTNEKLFF | TGTGCCAGTAGCCCATCACGGGGGACAACTAATGAAAAACTGTTTTTT
TRBJ2-7 | TRBV20-1 | NA | TRBD2 | CSASRLAGEIHEQYF | TGCAGTGCTAGTAGACTAGCGGGAGAAATCCACGAGCAGTACTTC
TRBJ1-1 | TRBV2 | once | NA | CASSGLNTEAFF | TGTGCCAGCAGCGGACTAAACACTGAAGCTTTCTTT
TRBJ2-1 | TRBV28 | NA | TRBD2 | CANSGRNLYNEQFF | TGTGCCAATAGCGGGAGGAACCTTTACAATGAGCAGTTCTTC
TRBJ1-5 | TRBV3-1/TRBV3-2 | NA | TRBD1 | CASSQGLATGGSFQPQHF | TGTGCCAGCAGCCAAGGTTTGGCTACAGGGGGCAGTTTTCAGCCCCAGCATTTT
TRBJ2-7 | TRBV5-5 | NA | NA | CASSSMKGDGFYEQYF | TGTGCCAGCAGCTCTATGAAGGGGGACGGGTTCTACGAGCAGTACTTC
TRBJ1-2 | TRBV2 | NA | NA | CASSERGTRGYTF | TGTGCCAGCAGTGAACGAGGTACTCGGGGCTACACCTTC